This TCR beta chain was identified during a study of blood T cells in healthy people across ages (dated by TCRdb to between 2015 and 2016). For context, the study as a whole: In model experiments, template switching captured roughly one uniquely barcoded TCR beta cDNA molecule for every two T cells. To track age-related changes in TCR beta repertoire diversity, the study relied on deep sequencing normalized with unique cDNA molecular identifiers. The donors were divided into four age groups: young (average approximately 17 years), middle-aged (approximately 39), aged (about 62) and long-lived (82). The study analyzed two additional independent replicas of 1 million unique cDNA reads from the same blood draw for two donors, one aged 18 to 29 and one aged 80 or older.

The investigation overall reported the following: Since profiling was done on bulk unsorted PBMCs, naive and antigen-experienced compartments could not be conclusively compared. Donor CMV infection status was unknown, potentially confounding age-related changes in expanded clonotypes. Compared with the aged group, more naive CD4+ T cells, fewer expanded clones and increased TCR diversity were shown by the long-lived group, suggesting age selection. A strong correlation was found between observed TCR beta diversity and the percentage of naive T cells measured by flow cytometry. Estimates of total diversity based on one million sequenced T cells were regarded as lower bounds and as underestimates. Observed TCR beta diversity per million T cells fell roughly linearly with age, and a significant reduction was already apparent by age around 39.

The library came from 5' RACE. TCRdb names Illumina HiSeq 2500 as the instrument used. The second PCR ran for about 6 to 12 cycles and used a J-beta primer mix along with a sample-barcoded 5' primer. Each TCR beta cDNA molecule received a unique molecular identifier from a template-switch 5' adaptor carrying 12 random nucleotides. Each sample yielded at least 2.5 million CDR3-containing paired-end reads. First-strand cDNA synthesis was performed from all RNA using the Mint cDNA synthesis kit, with priming by a TRBC-specific oligonucleotide. After uracil-DNA glycosylase treatment, a first 18-cycle PCR used universal primers M1SS and BC2_uni_R on all cDNA. Processing in the source paper ran as follows. For normalization, 1 million high-quality reads were randomly selected from each sample, with every read carrying a distinct molecular identifier. Reads sharing molecular identifiers were discarded rather than binned into consensus sequences. MiTCR, set to a Q25 quality threshold and the strictest error-elimination algorithm, was used for CDR3 identification, clonotype clustering and error correction. A nonparametric unseen species model using Euler transformation provided a lower-bound estimate of total TCR beta diversity. In TCRdb, the public reads were trimmed at Q25 with fastp and aligned with MiXCR, with productive beta chains retained. Rows merge per CDR3 protein into single entries with the most common DNA and genes. The V and J calls reflect TCRdb's pipeline rather than the authors' work. Across this sample there are around 1,000,000 distinct CDR3 sequences, with under 30% seen only once. Of the sample, around 0.75% is held by the ten largest clones.

The 40 or so donors, aged about 6 to 95 years, were systemically healthy Caucasian individuals from Russia. Ten milliliters of peripheral blood were drawn from each donor into EDTA-treated Vacutainer tubes. Ficoll-Paque density-gradient centrifugation was used to isolate PBMCs, with at least 7 million obtained per sample. Trizol reagent was used to extract total RNA from PBMCs, with at least 5.5 micrograms per sample. Naive CD45RAhigh/CD27high T cell percentages were measured by flow cytometry on a PBMC aliquot from every donor. Worth noting for this clonotype: Its antigen is still unknown. Base qualities were left out, and no much larger clone turns up one base away.

The same data also contributed to another study, on T cells of mothers and their children. The second study reports: Donors were nine systemically healthy Caucasian individuals: three mothers and their six children. cDNA synthesis used all of the extracted RNA, with around 1.4 ug of RNA in each 15 ul reaction. In the second PCR, the M1S primer introduced both the sample barcodes and 2-4 random nucleotides. Each mother yielded over 8.5 million TCR beta CDR3 reads and each child a few million reads. Thymic selection shapes the output of TCR recombination in a similar way in related and unrelated pairs, and inherited differences have a minor effect. Normalized repertoire overlap was always found to be slightly, but never significantly, higher in related mother-child pairs than in unrelated mother-child pairs. With a sensitivity of 90 to 100 clones per million clonotypes, no persistent microchimeric T cell clones were detected. Deep NGS was used in the study to compare the TCR beta repertoires of mothers and children and to look for features that separate related mother-child pairs from unrelated individuals. Mothers averaged about 37 +/- 4 years of age and children averaged about 12 +/- 4 years. After adapter ligation with NEBNext reagents, the libraries were sequenced on Illumina HiSeq 2000 with 100+100 nt paired-end reads. Mother and child libraries were prepared a month apart and sequenced in separate runs to prevent cross-contamination. Between roughly 450,000 and 2,000,000 distinct TCR beta clonotypes were identified per donor. Naive TCR beta clonotypes were estimated from low-frequency clonotypes matched to each donor's FACS-determined naive share, without sorting.

Sequencing used blood. The source of this sequence is a girl under 10 years old in good health.

For the CDR3, the sequence is CASSYGTVNTGELFF. The nucleotides are TGTGCCAGCAGTTACGGGACGGTGAACACCGGGGAGCTGTTTTTT. The sequence is built from TRBV6-5 and TRBJ2-2; the D element might be TRBD1 or TRBD2, as each aligns at 5 bases. V and J are truncated by 2 bases and 1 base respectively, leaving an intervening sequence of 8 bases. The germline V gene gives CDR1 as MNHEY and CDR2 as SVGAGI. The CDR3 measures 15 amino acids from cysteine to phenylalanine. Kept here is only the CDR3 DNA, which spans 45 bases and is read in frame from base 1.